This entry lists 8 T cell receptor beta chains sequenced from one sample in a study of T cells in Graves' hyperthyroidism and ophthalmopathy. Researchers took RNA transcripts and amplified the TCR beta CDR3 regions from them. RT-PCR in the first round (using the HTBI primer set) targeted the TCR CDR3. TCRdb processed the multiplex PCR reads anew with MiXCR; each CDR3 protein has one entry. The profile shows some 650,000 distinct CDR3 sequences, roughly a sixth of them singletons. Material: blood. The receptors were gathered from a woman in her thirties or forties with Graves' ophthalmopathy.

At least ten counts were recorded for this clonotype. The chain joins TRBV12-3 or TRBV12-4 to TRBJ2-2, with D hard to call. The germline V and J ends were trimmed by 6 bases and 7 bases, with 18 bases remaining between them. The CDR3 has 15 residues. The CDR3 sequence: CASRDPIEFGGELFF. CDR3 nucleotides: TGTGCCAGCAGGGACCCTATTGAGTTTGGCGGGGAGCTGTTTTTT.

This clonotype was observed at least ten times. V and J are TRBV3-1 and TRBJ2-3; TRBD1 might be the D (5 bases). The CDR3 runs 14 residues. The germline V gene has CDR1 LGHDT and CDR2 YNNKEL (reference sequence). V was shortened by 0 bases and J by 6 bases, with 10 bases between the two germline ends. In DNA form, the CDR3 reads TGTGCCAGCAGCCAAGACCAGGGCCTCGATACGCAGTATTTT. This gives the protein CASSQDQGLDTQYF.

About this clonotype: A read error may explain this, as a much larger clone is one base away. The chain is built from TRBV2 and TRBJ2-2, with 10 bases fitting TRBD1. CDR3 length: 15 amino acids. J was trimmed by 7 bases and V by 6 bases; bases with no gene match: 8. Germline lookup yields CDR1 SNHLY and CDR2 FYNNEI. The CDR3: CASRLGTGEVGELFF. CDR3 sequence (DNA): TGTGCCAGCAGACTCGGGACAGGGGAGGTCGGGGAGCTGTTTTTT.

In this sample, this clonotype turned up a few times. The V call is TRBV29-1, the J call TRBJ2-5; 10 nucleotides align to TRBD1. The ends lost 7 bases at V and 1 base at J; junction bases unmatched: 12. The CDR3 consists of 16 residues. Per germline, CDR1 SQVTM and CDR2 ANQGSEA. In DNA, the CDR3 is TGCAGCGCCGGAGGGTGGGACAGGGGAATCCAAGAGACCCAGTACTTC. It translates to CSAGGWDRGIQETQYF.

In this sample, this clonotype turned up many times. The CDR3 coding sequence is TGTGCCAGCAGTGAATTTCCGGGACTAGCGGGAGGGTGGTCAGATACGCAGTATTTT. Its protein product is CASSEFPGLAGGWSDTQYF. The chain links TRBV6-1 to TRBJ2-3, with 16 nucleotides matching TRBD2. This CDR3 is built from 19 residues. With V trimmed by 2 bases and J by 4 bases, 9 bases remained unmatched. Germline CDR1 and CDR2: MNHNS and SASEGT.

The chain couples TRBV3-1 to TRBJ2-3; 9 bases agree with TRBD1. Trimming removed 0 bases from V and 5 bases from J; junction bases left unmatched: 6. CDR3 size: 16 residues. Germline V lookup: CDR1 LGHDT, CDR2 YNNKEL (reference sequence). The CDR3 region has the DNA TGTGCCAGCAGCCAAGATACAGGGGGCAATAAAGATACGCAGTATTTT. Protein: CASSQDTGGNKDTQYF.

CDR3: CASTTTGSEQYF. CDR3 sequence (DNA): TGTGCCAGCACCACGACAGGGTCCGAGCAGTACTTC. The chain links TRBV28 to TRBJ2-7, with TRBD1 identical over 7 bases. The V gene's germline CDR1 is MDHEN and CDR2 SYDVKM. The CDR3 is 12 residues long. V dropped 7 bases and J dropped 6; count of bases not matched to a gene: 6.

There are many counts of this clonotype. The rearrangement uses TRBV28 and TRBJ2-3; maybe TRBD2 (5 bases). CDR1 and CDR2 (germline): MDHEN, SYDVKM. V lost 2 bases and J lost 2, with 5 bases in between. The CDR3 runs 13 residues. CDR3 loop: CASSLRDTDTQYF. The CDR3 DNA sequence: TGTGCCAGCAGTTTACGGGACACAGATACGCAGTATTTT.